These 21 T cell receptor beta chains originate from one sample sequenced in a study of T-cell reconstitution after alpha-beta-depleted transplantation in children. Molecular barcoding with unique molecular identifiers was used for the TCRbeta library. TCRdb independently ran MiXCR on the PCR reads; one entry per CDR3 protein. Among 260,000 or so distinct CDR3 sequences listed, about 12% were seen once. The material was PBMCs from the stem cell graft donor, obtained from the stem cell graft. The receptors here all came from a human donor who donated a stem cell graft to a child with acute lymphoblastic leukemia.

V gene TRBV13 combines with J gene TRBJ1-2; 7 bases fit TRBD1. Germline lookup yields CDR1 PRHDT and CDR2 FYEKMQ (reference sequence). The CDR3 has 19 amino acids. J gave up 1 base and V 4 bases, and 18 bases lay outside the gene matches. The CDR3: CASSSVPEGATGVNYGYTF. DNA of the CDR3: TGTGCCAGCAGCTCGGTCCCAGAGGGAGCCACAGGGGTTAACTATGGCTACACCTTC.

At least ten counts were recorded for this clonotype. The chain has TRBV9 and TRBJ1-2, with D uncertain. Germline loops: CDR1 SGDLS, CDR2 YYNGEE. The CDR3 loop spans 12 amino acids. Between the trimmed V and J ends, which lost 0 bases and 6 bases, there was a span of 6 bases. CDR3 in DNA: TGTGCCAGCAGCGTAGATAGGAATGGCTACACCTTC. It encodes CASSVDRNGYTF.

With respect to this clonotype: This CDR3 fails to terminate in the conserved phenylalanine or tryptophan, so it likely reflects a read error. The CDR3 loop is CASSLRAPLYNEQFL. CDR3 nucleotide sequence: TGTGCCAGCAGTTTAAGGGCCCCTCTTTACAATGAGCAGTTCTTG. The chain is built from TRBV28 and TRBJ2-1; D is undetermined. This CDR3 spans 15 amino acids. CDR1 is MDHEN and CDR2 is SYDVKM in the germline V gene. The V end was cut by 2 bases, the J end by 4 bases, with 12 bases between.

Many counts were recorded for this clonotype. The V call is TRBV7-2, the J call TRBJ1-3; TRBD1 matches at 7 bases. Germline V CDR1 and CDR2: SGHTA, FQGNSA. J lost 3 bases, V lost 5 bases, and 10 bases had no gene match. The CDR3 length is 16 residues. CDR3 sequence (DNA): TGTGCCAGCAGCCGCTCCGGGACAGAGATTGGAAACACCATATATTTT. Residues: CASSRSGTEIGNTIYF.

In regard to this clonotype: This may be a read error, as it is one base from a much larger clone. The rearrangement joins TRBV11-3 to TRBJ2-1, with TRBD2 identical over 8 bases. V shed 8 bases, J shed 10 bases, and the junction held 7 bases outside the gene matches. This CDR3 spans 12 amino acids. Looked up from germline, CDR1 is SGHNT and CDR2 is YENEEA. This CDR3 is CASRWEREEQFF. The CDR3 bases are TGTGCCAGCCGCTGGGAGCGGGAGGAGCAGTTCTTC.

The table lists this clonotype with many counts. J is TRBJ2-3 and V is TRBV7-2; TRBD2 aligns across 7 bases. The V gene's germline CDR1 is SGHTA and CDR2 FQGNSA. CDR3 length equals 16 residues. The V and J ends lost 5 bases and 0 bases, in that order; junction bases with no gene match: 8. CDR3 region: CASSRLPSGSTDTQYF. CDR3 coding DNA: TGTGCCAGCAGCCGTCTACCTAGCGGAAGCACAGATACGCAGTATTTT.

This clonotype was seen many times. The chain couples TRBV20-1 to TRBJ1-2; D unresolved. Per germline, CDR1 DFQATT and CDR2 SNEGSKA (reference sequence). CDR3 length: 13 amino acids. CDR3 in DNA: TGCAGCGCACGAGGAAGGGTCCATTATGGCTACACCTTC. Its protein product is CSARGRVHYGYTF.

This clonotype showed up many times. The chain carries TRBV10-3 and TRBJ2-7, with D uncertain. V was clipped by 0 bases and J by 3 bases, with 6 bases between them. The CDR3 runs 13 residues. The V gene's germline CDR1 is ENHRY and CDR2 SYGVKD. This CDR3 reads CAISESGYYEQYF. CDR3 coding DNA: TGTGCCATCAGTGAGTCCGGGTACTACGAGCAGTACTTC.

The sample holds many counts of this clonotype. The rearrangement uses TRBV12-3 or TRBV12-4 and TRBJ1-2; D may be TRBD1 (5 bases). Trimming cost V 4 bases and J 4 bases, with 13 bases left between them. The CDR3 has 14 amino acids. The CDR3, as DNA: TGTGCCAGCAGTTCAGCGGGGCTTTTCTATGGCTACACCTTC. The encoded protein is CASSSAGLFYGYTF.

The J gene is TRBJ1-2, the V gene TRBV7-9; D not resolved. Germline V gene sequence: CDR1 SEHNR, CDR2 FQNEAQ (reference sequence). Trimming removed 1 base from V and 4 bases from J, with 13 bases in between. CDR3 length: 15 amino acids. The CDR3 sequence is CASSLGSGGLYGYTF. The CDR3 DNA is TGTGCCAGCAGCTTAGGAAGTGGAGGTCTCTATGGCTACACCTTC.

This clonotype occurred a few times. This rearrangement joins TRBV12-3 or TRBV12-4 to TRBJ1-2; D possibly corresponds to TRBD1 (5 bases). V lost 1 base and J lost 8, with 11 bases in between. CDR3 length: 13 residues. DNA of the CDR3: TGTGCCAGCAGTTTAGGGTGGGGGGAAGGCTACACCTTC. Translated: CASSLGWGEGYTF.

The rearrangement uses TRBV5-6 and TRBJ2-7; perhaps TRBD1 as D (6 bases). There are 17 residues in the CDR3. Trimming left V 9 bases short and J 0 bases short, with 25 bases between. In germline, CDR1 is SGHDT, CDR2 YYEEEE. The CDR3 sequence: CAMGPAVRDTFSYEQYF. DNA for the CDR3: TGTGCCATGGGCCCCGCGGTCCGGGACACTTTCTCCTACGAGCAGTACTTC.

This clonotype was observed many times. This chain connects TRBV7-2 to TRBJ2-6; the D is unclear. Germline CDR1 SGHTA, CDR2 FQGNSA. V lost 3 bases and J lost 0, with 3 bases in between. This CDR3 region has 14 residues. In DNA form, the CDR3 reads TGTGCCAGCAGCTTCTTCTCTGGGGCCAACGTCCTGACTTTC. Residues: CASSFFSGANVLTF.

This clonotype has at least ten counts. The V gene is TRBV29-1, the J gene TRBJ2-2; 12 bases are a match to TRBD1. Germline V gene data show CDR1 as SQVTM and CDR2 as ANQGSEA. The CDR3 loop spans 14 amino acids. V shed 6 bases, J shed 5 bases, and the junction held 4 bases outside the gene matches. Here the CDR3 reads CSVSGQGATGELFF. CDR3 nucleotides: TGCAGCGTGTCGGGACAGGGGGCTACCGGGGAGCTGTTTTTT.

For this clonotype: A much larger clone lies one base from this, so it may be a read error. This chain joins TRBV20-1 and TRBJ2-3, with 9 positions matching TRBD2. Germline assignment: CDR1 DFQATT and CDR2 SNEGSKA (reference sequence). This CDR3 spans 16 amino acids. CDR3 protein: CTAEAPFSGSTDTQYF. The CDR3 DNA reads TGCACTGCTGAAGCACCCTTTAGCGGGAGTACAGATACGCAGTATTTT.

V and J are TRBV12-3 or TRBV12-4 and TRBJ1-1; no definite D call. CDR3 length: 11 residues. Trimming took off 8 bases at V and 6 bases at J, with 10 bases between the two ends. The CDR3 loop is CASGAGSEAFF. CDR3 in DNA: TGTGCCAGCGGTGCTGGGTCTGAAGCTTTCTTT.

This clonotype was detected ten times or more. The genes are TRBV29-1 and TRBJ1-4; D uncertain. CDR3 length: 13 amino acids. From germline, CDR1 is SQVTM and CDR2 ANQGSEA. V dropped 4 bases and J dropped 7 bases, with 13 bases sitting between them. CDR3 sequence (DNA): TGCAGCGTTGTGGTGGGCCTTGGTGAAAAACTGTTTTTT. Amino acids: CSVVVGLGEKLFF.

This chain joins TRBV7-9 and TRBJ2-5; D tentatively fits TRBD1 or TRBD2 (5 bases each). With 7 bases removed from V and 5 bases from J, the gap between germline ends came to 20 bases. This CDR3 region has 15 residues. Germline assignment: CDR1 SEHNR and CDR2 FQNEAQ (reference sequence). CDR3 sequence (DNA): TGTGCCAGCACCCCCAGCCCTAGCAGGGTGGAGACCCAGTACTTC. Its protein product is CASTPSPSRVETQYF.

This clonotype occurred a few times. The chain uses TRBV30 and TRBJ2-1; no reliable D call. Germline CDR1 is GTSNPN and CDR2 is SVGIG (reference sequence). The CDR3 loop spans 12 amino acids. Deletions cut 0 bases from V and 8 bases from J, with 8 bases between. In DNA, the CDR3 is TGTGCCTGGAGTGTAATTGTCCATGAGCAGTTCTTC. The encoded protein is CAWSVIVHEQFF.

This clonotype was seen many times. J is TRBJ1-5 and V is TRBV12-3 or TRBV12-4; TRBD1 is a possible D gene (5 bases). V was pared by 7 bases and J by 10 bases, with 20 bases between. The CDR3 runs 14 residues. The CDR3 coding sequence is TGTGCCAGCACTCCCGGAGGGGCCCCGGAACCCCAGCATTTT. It specifies CASTPGGAPEPQHF.

This clonotype was detected ten times or more. The CDR3 DNA follows: TGTGCCAGCAGTCGGACAGGCGAGGAGCAGTACTTC. It specifies CASSRTGEEQYF. This chain links TRBV5-4 with TRBJ2-7, with TRBD1 identical over 7 bases. The CDR3 loop spans 12 amino acids. Germline CDR1 is SGHNT and CDR2 is YYREEE (reference sequence). V shed 5 bases, J shed 7 bases, and the junction held 6 bases outside the gene matches.